This T cell receptor beta chain derives from a study of early T cells in non-severe SARS-CoV-2 infection. About the research overall: The authors sequenced bulk RNA from unsorted whole blood, leaving chains unpaired.

Individual cDNA molecules were tagged with unique molecular identifiers. One entry per CDR3 protein results from TCRdb running MiXCR on the 5' RACE reads. Counted here are roughly 86,000 distinct CDR3 sequences, 14% to 15% occurring once; the ten biggest clones make up less than 0.6%. V shed 3 bases and J 7 bases; nucleotides not matched to a gene: 3. CDR1 and CDR2 from the germline V gene are DFQATT and SNEGSKA (reference sequence). CDR3 length equals 13 residues. Regarding the study as a whole: Sequences matched to VDJdb favored anti-spike CD8 responses, while private and CD4 specificities were missed.

On this clonotype itself: Its antigen is still unknown.

This clonotype originated in an adult who was a healthcare worker with PCR-confirmed SARS-CoV-2 infection or an uninfected control (not recorded which). Sequencing was performed on whole blood. The chain uses TRBV20-1 and TRBJ1-6, with 7 bases identical to TRBD1. CDR3 in amino acids: CSASYRGNSPLHF. DNA of the CDR3: TGCAGTGCTAGTTACAGGGGCAATTCACCCCTCCACTTT.